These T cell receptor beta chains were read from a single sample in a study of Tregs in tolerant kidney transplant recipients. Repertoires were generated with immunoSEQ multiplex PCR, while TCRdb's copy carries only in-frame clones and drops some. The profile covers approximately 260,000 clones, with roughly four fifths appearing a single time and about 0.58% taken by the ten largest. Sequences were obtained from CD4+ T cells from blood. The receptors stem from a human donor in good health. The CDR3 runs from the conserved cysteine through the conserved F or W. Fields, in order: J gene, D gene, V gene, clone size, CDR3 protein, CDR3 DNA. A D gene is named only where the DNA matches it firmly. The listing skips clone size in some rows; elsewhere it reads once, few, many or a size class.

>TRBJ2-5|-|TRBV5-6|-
CASSFRMTGGETQYF
TGTGCCAGCAGCTTCCGCATGACAGGCGGGGAGACCCAGTACTTC
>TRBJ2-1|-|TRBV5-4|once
CASSLGREPYNEQFF
TGTGCCAGCAGCTTGGGGAGGGAACCCTACAATGAGCAGTTCTTC
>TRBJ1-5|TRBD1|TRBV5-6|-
CASSLAGGTGGNQPQHF
TGTGCCAGCAGCTTGGCGGGTGGGACAGGGGGCAATCAGCCCCAGCATTTT
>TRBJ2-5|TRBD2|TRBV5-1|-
CASSFSPGLVRETQYF
TGCGCCAGCAGCTTTAGTCCGGGACTAGTTCGAGAGACCCAGTACTTC
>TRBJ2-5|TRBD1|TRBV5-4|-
CASSQGQGETQYF
TGTGCCAGCAGCCAGGGACAGGGGGAGACCCAGTACTTC
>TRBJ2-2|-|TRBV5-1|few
CASSLTPGTGELFF
TGCGCCAGCAGCTTGACCCCGGGAACCGGGGAGCTGTTTTTT
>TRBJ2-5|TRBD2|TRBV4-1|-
CASSHLGLAGGPKQETQYF
TGCGCCAGCAGCCACCTTGGACTAGCGGGGGGACCAAAGCAGGAGACCCAGTACTTC
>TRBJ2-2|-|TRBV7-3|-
CASSYTRWGGGRNTGELFF
TGTGCCAGCAGCTACACCCGGTGGGGAGGGGGCCGGAACACCGGGGAGCTGTTTTTT
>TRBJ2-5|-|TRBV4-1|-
CASSLRAEKGETQYF
TGCGCCAGCAGCCTGAGGGCGGAAAAAGGGGAGACCCAGTACTTC
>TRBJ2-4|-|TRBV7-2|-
CASSFGRRNIQYF
TGTGCCAGCAGCTTCGGCCGCAGAAACATTCAGTACTTC
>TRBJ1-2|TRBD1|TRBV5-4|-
CASTKGQDDYGYTF
TGTGCCAGCACCAAGGGACAGGATGACTATGGCTACACCTTC
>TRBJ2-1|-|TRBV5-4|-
CASSDPGVPFGEQFF
TGTGCCAGCAGCGATCCAGGCGTCCCCTTTGGTGAGCAGTTCTTC
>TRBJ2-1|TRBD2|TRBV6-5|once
CASSSREGQFF
TGTGCCAGCAGTTCGCGGGAGGGCCAATTCTTC
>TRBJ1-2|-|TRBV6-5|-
CASQGRTPYGYTF
TGTGCCAGCCAGGGGAGGACTCCCTATGGCTACACCTTC
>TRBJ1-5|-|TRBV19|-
CASTLGQTNQPQHF
TGTGCCAGTACCCTCGGCCAGACCAATCAGCCCCAGCATTTT
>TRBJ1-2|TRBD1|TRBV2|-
CASSPGQNFYGYTF
TGTGCCAGCTCCCCGGGACAGAATTTCTATGGCTACACCTTC
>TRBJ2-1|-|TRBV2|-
CASGEPRAQDVEQFF
TGTGCCAGCGGGGAGCCTAGGGCCCAGGATGTTGAGCAGTTCTTC
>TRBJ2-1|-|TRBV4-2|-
CASSQDAGEQFF
TGTGCCAGCAGCCAAGATGCCGGTGAGCAGTTCTTC
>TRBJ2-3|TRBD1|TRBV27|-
CASTPRDRVTDTQYF
TGTGCCAGCACTCCCCGGGACAGGGTCACAGATACGCAGTATTTT
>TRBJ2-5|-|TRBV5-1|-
CASSLVPGLETQYF
TGCGCCAGCAGCTTGGTTCCGGGCCTGGAGACCCAGTACTTC
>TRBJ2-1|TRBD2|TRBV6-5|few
CASSYLAGSSYNEQFF
TGTGCCAGCAGTTACTTAGCGGGGAGCTCCTACAATGAGCAGTTCTTC
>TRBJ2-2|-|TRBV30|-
CALRPGVKYGTNTGELFF
TGTGCCTTACGACCGGGAGTAAAATATGGAACGAACACCGGGGAGCTGTTTTTT
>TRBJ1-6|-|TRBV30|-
CAWSGQVNSPLHF
TGTGCCTGGAGTGGACAGGTTAATTCACCCCTCCACTTT
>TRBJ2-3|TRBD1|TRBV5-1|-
CASSLTGSEASDTQYF
TGCGCCAGCAGCCTGACAGGGTCGGAGGCTTCTGATACGCAGTATTTT
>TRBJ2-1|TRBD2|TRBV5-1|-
CASSFGWAGGSYNEQFF
TGCGCCAGCAGCTTCGGATGGGCGGGAGGTTCCTACAATGAGCAGTTCTTC
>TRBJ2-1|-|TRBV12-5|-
CASGTPHEQFF
TGTGCTAGTGGCACTCCCCATGAGCAGTTCTTC
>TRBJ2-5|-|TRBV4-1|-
CASSQVGGLETQYF
TGCGCCAGCAGCCAAGTCGGGGGGCTGGAGACCCAGTACTTC
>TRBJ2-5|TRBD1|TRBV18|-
CASSPPRLDGTGQGWETQYF
TGTGCCAGCTCACCACCTCGTTTGGACGGGACGGGACAGGGATGGGAGACCCAGTACTTC
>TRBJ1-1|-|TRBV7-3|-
CASSLMGETEAFF
TGTGCCAGCAGCTTAATGGGGGAAACTGAAGCTTTCTTT
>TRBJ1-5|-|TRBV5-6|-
CASSLTGFGIDQPQHF
TGTGCCAGCAGCTTAACAGGGTTTGGTATAGATCAGCCCCAGCATTTT
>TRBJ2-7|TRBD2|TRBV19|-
CASSPGTSGSYEQYF
TGTGCCAGTAGTCCCGGGACTAGCGGCTCCTACGAGCAGTACTTC
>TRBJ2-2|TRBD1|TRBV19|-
CASSLVGQGRTGELFF
TGTGCCAGTAGTTTGGTAGGACAGGGGAGGACCGGGGAGCTGTTTTTT
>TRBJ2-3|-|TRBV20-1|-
CSARDPDTQYF
TGCAGTGCTAGAGATCCAGATACGCAGTATTTT
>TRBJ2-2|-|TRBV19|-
CASTPPGSGHDTGELFF
TGTGCCAGTACTCCCCCCGGCAGCGGACATGACACCGGGGAGCTGTTTTTT
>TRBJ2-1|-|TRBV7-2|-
CASSLAGPGSYNDEQFF
TGTGCCAGCAGCTTAGCCGGCCCGGGTAGTTACAATGATGAGCAGTTCTTC
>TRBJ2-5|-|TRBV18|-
CASSPGLQETRYF
TGTGCCAGCTCACCAGGGCTACAAGAGACCCGGTACTTC
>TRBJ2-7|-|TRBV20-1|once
CSARTIYEQYF
TGCAGTGCTAGGACTATCTACGAGCAGTACTTC
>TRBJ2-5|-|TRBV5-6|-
CASSLWRGETQYF
TGTGCCAGCAGCTTGTGGCGTGGCGAGACCCAGTACTTC
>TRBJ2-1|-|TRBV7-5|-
CVRSVGSGTGPANEQFF
-
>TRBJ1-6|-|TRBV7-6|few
CASSWTFFNNSPLHF
TGTGCCAGCAGCTGGACTTTTTTCAACAATTCACCCCTCCACTTT
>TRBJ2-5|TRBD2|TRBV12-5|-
CASVLGGEETQYF
TGTGCTAGTGTCCTGGGAGGGGAAGAGACCCAGTACTTC
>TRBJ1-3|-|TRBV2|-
CASSVQGSGNTIYF
TGTGCCAGCAGTGTACAGGGCTCTGGAAACACCATATATTTT
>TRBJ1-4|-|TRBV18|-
CASSPGGSRNEKLFF
TGTGCCAGCTCTCCTGGAGGGAGCAGAAATGAAAAACTGTTTTTT
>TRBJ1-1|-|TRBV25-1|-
CASSAWTRPGSTEAFF
TGTGCCAGCAGTGCGTGGACCAGGCCGGGTAGCACTGAAGCTTTCTTT
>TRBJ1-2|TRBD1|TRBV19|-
CAATGGYRGGYTF
TGTGCCGCTACAGGGGGCTACAGGGGTGGCTACACCTTC
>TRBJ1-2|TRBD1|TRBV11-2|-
CASSLVTGDGGYTF
TGTGCCAGCAGCTTAGTGACAGGGGATGGTGGCTACACCTTC
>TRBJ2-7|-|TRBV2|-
CASSEVGRAMGYRGGYEQYF
TGTGCCAGCAGTGAGGTCGGACGGGCGATGGGTTATAGAGGGGGCTACGAGCAGTACTTC
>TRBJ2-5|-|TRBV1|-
CTSSYTAGEETQYF
TGCACCAGCAGCTACACTGCTGGGGAAGAGACCCAGTACTTC
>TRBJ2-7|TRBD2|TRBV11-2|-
CASSFELAGYEQYF
TGTGCCAGCAGCTTTGAACTAGCGGGGTACGAGCAGTACTTC
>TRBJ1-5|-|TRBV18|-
CASSPQKGYGQPQHF
TGTGCCAGCTCACCTCAGAAGGGTTACGGTCAGCCCCAGCATTTT
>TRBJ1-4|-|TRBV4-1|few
CASSLEGRDEKLFF
TGCGCCAGCAGCCTCGAAGGCAGGGATGAAAAACTGTTTTTT
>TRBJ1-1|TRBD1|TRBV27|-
CASSSTGLSTEAFF
TGTGCCAGCAGTTCGACAGGGTTGAGCACTGAAGCTTTCTTT
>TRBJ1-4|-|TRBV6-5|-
CASKAEGLSNEKLFF
TGTGCCAGCAAGGCGGAGGGACTATCTAATGAAAAACTGTTTTTT
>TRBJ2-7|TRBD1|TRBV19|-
CASSIRDRANEQYF
TGTGCCAGTAGTATCCGGGACAGGGCTAACGAGCAGTACTTC
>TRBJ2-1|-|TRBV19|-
CASSITRAYNEQFF
TGTGCCAGTAGTATCACAAGGGCCTACAATGAGCAGTTCTTC